One sample yielded the 9 T cell receptor beta chains listed below, sequenced in a study of cytomegalovirus exposure and HLA in healthy donors. This table comes from immunoSEQ multiplex PCR, and its TCRdb copy is limited to in-frame clones, with some not included. Of around 200,000 clones in the sample, around 80% were seen once. Source material: PBMCs. The receptors come from a woman aged 25 to 39 in good health and CMV-seronegative.

This clone has just a few counts. The J gene is TRBJ2-3, the V gene TRBV5-4, with D perhaps matching TRBD1 (6 bases). CDR3 length: 14 residues. With 4 bases removed from V and 10 bases from J, the gap between germline ends came to 19 bases. The germline V gene encodes CDR1 SGHNT and CDR2 YYREEE (reference sequence). The CDR3 region is CASSTVQGLGSQYF. CDR3 in DNA: TGTGCCAGCAGCACCGTACAGGGCCTCGGGTCGCAGTATTTT.

A few counts support this clone. The gene calls are TRBV6-1 and TRBJ1-5, with 7 positions matching TRBD1. Trimming at V came to 4 bases and at J to 0 bases, leaving 15 bases not matched to a gene. The V gene's germline CDR1 is MNHNS and CDR2 SASEGT. The CDR3 loop spans 19 amino acids. This CDR3 is CASSVYPAQGQYSNQPQHF. CDR3 nucleotide sequence: TGTGCCAGCAGTGTTTATCCGGCGCAGGGACAGTATAGCAATCAGCCCCAGCATTTT.

The rearrangement links TRBV18 to TRBJ1-6; D might be TRBD1 (6 bases). Germline V gene data show CDR1 as KGHSH and CDR2 as LQKENI. CDR3 length equals 16 residues. V was trimmed by 5 bases and J by 7 bases, leaving 18 bases between them. The CDR3 DNA reads TGTGCCAGCTCAATACATGACGTCGGGACAAATTCACCCCTCCACTTT. Translated: CASSIHDVGTNSPLHF.

The gene calls are TRBV6-5 and TRBJ1-1, with unresolved D. The CDR3 has 13 residues. CDR1 MNHEY and CDR2 SVGAGI come from the germline V gene. Trimming cost V 2 bases and J 3 bases, with 7 bases left between them. Here the CDR3 reads CASSYGRDTEAFF. CDR3 nucleotide sequence: TGTGCCAGCAGTTACGGCCGGGACACTGAAGCTTTCTTT.

The chain carries TRBV7-9 and TRBJ1-4, with D maybe TRBD1 (6 bases). The CDR3 contains 14 residues. The germline V gene has CDR1 SEHNR and CDR2 FQNEAQ (reference sequence). V was pared by 2 bases and J by 4 bases, with 8 bases between. CDR3 coding DNA: TGTGCCAGCAGCTTATTACAGGGTAATGAAAAACTGTTTTTT. It translates to CASSLLQGNEKLFF.

The chain links TRBV2 to TRBJ1-5; 9 bases agree with TRBD1. Germline assignment: CDR1 SNHLY and CDR2 FYNNEI. The CDR3 length is 15 residues. Losses at the gene ends were 4 bases for V and 6 bases for J; bases not matched to a gene: 7. CDR3 sequence: CASSAGTGKGQPQHF. DNA for the CDR3: TGTGCCAGCAGTGCCGGGACAGGGAAGGGTCAGCCCCAGCATTTT.

This clone was picked up a small number of times. J is TRBJ1-2 and V is TRBV5-1, with TRBD1 identical over 7 bases. CDR3 length equals 15 residues. Trimming cost V 2 bases and J 5 bases; bases outside gene matches: 9. The V gene's germline CDR1 is SGHRS and CDR2 YFSETQ. CDR3 amino acids: CASSLGGGAGYGYTF. The CDR3 region has the DNA TGCGCCAGCAGCTTAGGAGGGGGCGCCGGGTATGGCTACACCTTC.

This clone was observed a handful of times. The chain couples TRBV6-5 to TRBJ1-2, with no clear D. The V gene lost 0 bases and the J gene lost 7 bases, with 18 bases spanning the gap. Germline V gene lookup returns CDR1 MNHEY and CDR2 SVGAGI. The CDR3 contains 16 residues. CDR3 DNA: TGTGCCAGCAGTTACTCCCAGGCTATGGATCCTCTTGGCTACACCTTC. This encodes CASSYSQAMDPLGYTF.

The rearrangement links TRBV5-1 to TRBJ2-3; D is perhaps TRBD1 (6 bases). Germline assignment: CDR1 SGHRS and CDR2 YFSETQ. Trimming shortened V by 6 bases and J by 0 bases, and 11 bases separated the two germline ends. CDR3 size: 14 residues. The CDR3 DNA reads as TGCGCCAGCAAAGACAGGTTTAGCACAGATACGCAGTATTTT. It encodes CASKDRFSTDTQYF.